The source of this TCR beta chain is a study of blood T cell repertoires in COVID-19 (dated by TCRdb to 2018 to 2021). Turning to the overall study: The collaborator samples originated in the United States, Italy and Spain and spanned the acute and convalescent phases of COVID-19. The prospective study material was composed of cDNA or gDNA derived from T cells, B-cell-depleted T cells, or PBMCs. Subjects who had been exposed to COVID-19, were actively infected with it, or had recovered from it provided the deeply sampled blood TCRbeta repertoires that made up the dataset. A freely available public database, intended as a resource for researchers studying the immune response to SARS-CoV-2, is where the repertoires were released. Samples were obtained from the ongoing ImmuneRACE study (first 160 participants) and from some 1,200 subjects provided by 6 global collaborators. Nearly every sample came with metadata listing a de-identified subject ID, COVID-19 status, age in years and sex. HLA class I and class II types, where available, came from metadata supplied by the sample provider rather than from assay-based typing.

For this clone: Its antigen is not yet known. The input lacks base qualities; no much larger clone sits a single base away.

The full study reports these points: The amount of clinical and demographic metadata varied by source and participant and was provided uncurated.

TCRbeta CDR3 regions were amplified from genomic DNA by means of the immunoSEQ Assay, a bias-controlled multiplex PCR. The authors' analysis ran thus. Within the assay, amplification of reference gene primers was used to estimate how many nucleated cells each sample contained. To quantify the absolute abundance of each unique TCRbeta CDR3 rearrangement, sequence reads were collapsed and filtered. For each sample, productive Simpson clonality was calculated as the square root of Simpson's diversity index over productive rearrangements. The table was pulled from immuneACCESS by TCRdb, which kept in-frame rearrangements only. Such tables lose some clones; where checked, under half of the loss comes from unresolved V genes, and the rest has no known cause. V, J and clone size derive from that table, while D and trimming were established from the DNA sequence. This sample gives about 39,000 clones in total; about 88% of them show up just once. 2% to 2.5% of the sample is taken by the ten largest.

Collaborating institutions collected whole blood in K2EDTA tubes following their own protocols. For TCRbeta analysis, collaborators shipped samples in one of three forms: frozen whole blood, isolated PBMCs, or DNA extracted from either of those sample types. The TCR sequence derives from a human donor in a cohort sampled during active COVID-19. Specimen: peripheral blood.

The CDR3 region has the sequence CASSVGANTEAFF. The nucleotide sequence is TGTGCCAGCAGTGTGGGGGCCAACACTGAAGCTTTCTTT. The sequence joins TRBV2 to TRBJ1-1; D gene: possibly TRBD1, on 6 matching bases. According to the germline V gene, CDR1 reads SNHLY and CDR2 reads FYNNEI. The CDR3 starts with the cysteine, ends with the phenylalanine, and has 13 residues. Of the read, only the CDR3 DNA is kept; its 39 bases are in frame from base 1. V lost 4 bases and J lost 2 bases; the stretch between them is 8 bases long.